The present T cell receptor beta chain was sequenced within a study of blood T cell repertoires in COVID-19. Study background: Acute-phase and convalescent COVID-19 samples originated in the United States, Italy and Spain.

One Seattle source followed patients from active infection through their disease course. Assay: immunoSEQ multiplex PCR; the TCRdb copy retains only in-frame clones and omits some. Among 300,000 to 450,000 clones, about 90% were seen once, and the ten largest hold 2.3%. Sequenced sample: peripheral blood. The receptor's source is a woman between 55 and 75 years old with COVID-19, enrolled during active disease.

This CDR3 reads CASSPRLPGEKLFF. The CDR3 DNA follows: TGTGCCAGCAGCCCACGACTACCCGGTGAAAAACTGTTTTTT. The chain is built from TRBV14 and TRBJ1-4; D unclear. The germline V gene encodes CDR1 SGHDN and CDR2 FVKESK. The V and J ends lost 4 bases and 7 bases respectively, with 13 bases between them. The CDR3 has 14 amino acids.